This TCR beta chain emerged from a study of OX40 agonist ivuxolimab in advanced cancers. V was clipped by 3 bases and J by 1 base; unmatched bases: 2. CDR3 length: 15 residues. Germline V CDR1 and CDR2: KGHSH, LQKENI. Profiling relied on immunoSEQ multiplex PCR, and the TCRdb table lists in-frame clones only, not all of them. The table has about 110,000 clones, 90% seen once; the top ten hold 0.48%. Sequences were derived from CD4+ or CD8+ T cells sorted from blood, sampled in a trial of the OX40 agonist ivuxolimab. This clonotype originated in an adult with an advanced solid tumor such as melanoma, head and neck, liver or kidney cancer. V is TRBV18 and J is TRBJ2-7, with 11 positions matching TRBD2. The CDR3 DNA follows: TGTGCCAGCTCACCCGGGACTAGCGGTTCCTACGAGCAGTACTTC. Protein product: CASSPGTSGSYEQYF. Based on the CDR3 plus reference TRBV18 and TRBJ2-7, the full variable domain is NAGVMQNPRHLVRRRGQEARLRCSPMKGHSHVYWYRQLPEEGLKFMVYLQKENIIDESGMPKERFSAEFPKEGPSILRIQQVVRGDSAAYFCASSPGTSGSYEQYFGPGTRLTVT.